The 28 T cell receptor beta chains presented below share a single source sample, sequenced in a study of a mutant IDH1 vaccine in newly diagnosed glioma. TCRdb keeps only in-frame clones here, not all; method: immunoSEQ multiplex PCR. Among tens of thousands of clones listed, about nine tenths were seen once. Time point denoted: baseline, week 1 (first vaccination visit). Stated treatment: pre-vaccination baseline after standard-of-care therapy. The material sequenced was PBMCs, taken from a glioma patient treated with radiotherapy, temozolomide or both. Source of these receptors: a man in his forties or fifties with glioma.

The gene calls are TRBV5-1 and TRBJ1-2; TRBD1 matches 10 bases. Germline trimming cut 4 bases from V and 8 bases from J; bases unmatched to any gene: 8. Germline V gives CDR1 SGHRS, CDR2 YFSETQ. The length of the CDR3 is 14 residues. CDR3 sequence: CASSIDRGLEGYTF. The CDR3 bases are TGCGCCAGCAGCATAGACAGGGGGCTAGAAGGCTACACCTTC.

This chain uses TRBV4-3 with TRBJ2-2; tentatively, D is TRBD1 or TRBD2 (6 bases each). The CDR3 has 15 amino acids. Between the trimmed V and J ends, which lost 4 bases and 3 bases, there was a span of 12 bases. Germline V gene data show CDR1 as LGHNA and CDR2 as YSLEER. The CDR3 bases are TGCGCCAGCAGCCCAGAAGGGGGGCACACCGGGGAGCTGTTTTTT. This sequence encodes CASSPEGGHTGELFF.

The chain links TRBV30 to TRBJ2-1, with D tentatively TRBD2 (6 bases). Germline V lookup: CDR1 GTSNPN, CDR2 SVGIG (reference sequence). V was pared by 4 bases and J by 1 base, with 17 bases between. This CDR3 has 16 amino acids. The CDR3 here is CAWNVRRADSYNEQFF. In DNA form, the CDR3 reads TGTGCCTGGAACGTCCGGAGGGCGGATTCCTACAATGAGCAGTTCTTC.

This chain uses TRBV7-2 with TRBJ2-7, with unresolved D. Germline V gives CDR1 SGHTA, CDR2 FQGNSA. The V end lost 1 base, the J end lost 1 base, and 14 bases lay between the germline ends. CDR3 length: 16 amino acids. The DNA for the CDR3 is TGTGCCAGCAGCTTAGGGGGTGTTTCTATTTCCTACGAGCAGTACTTC. Translation gives CASSLGGVSISYEQYF.

This chain connects TRBV19 to TRBJ2-2; perhaps TRBD1 as D (6 bases). Trimming took off 11 bases at V and 5 bases at J, with 18 bases between the two ends. The CDR3 has 14 residues. Germline V gives CDR1 LNHDA, CDR2 SQIVND (reference sequence). CDR3 sequence (DNA): TGTGCCCGCTCACAGGGCGGTATTACCGGGGAGCTGTTTTTT. Protein sequence: CARSQGGITGELFF.

The CDR3 bases are TGTGCCAGCAGCTCCCGACAGGGGCAATATAATGAGCAGTTCTTC. It encodes CASSSRQGQYNEQFF. This rearrangement joins TRBV7-2 to TRBJ2-1, with TRBD1 matching over 8 bases. Germline loops: CDR1 SGHTA, CDR2 FQGNSA. V was pared by 4 bases and J by 7 bases, with 9 bases of the junction left unmatched. The CDR3 consists of 15 residues.

The rearrangement joins TRBV4-3 to TRBJ1-2; 8 bases align to TRBD1. This CDR3 is built from 17 residues. V shed 0 bases, J shed 8 bases, and the junction held 14 bases outside the gene matches. Germline CDR1 reads LGHNA; CDR2 reads YSLEER. CDR3 region: CASSQDRPEDRVGGYTF. The DNA of the CDR3 is TGCGCCAGCAGCCAAGATAGGCCTGAGGACAGGGTGGGAGGCTACACCTTC.

This chain uses TRBV4-1 with TRBJ2-5; 9 bases match TRBD2. The CDR3 totals 17 residues. Germline CDR1 is MGHRA and CDR2 is YSYEKL. Trimming removed 0 bases from V and 1 base from J; junction bases left unmatched: 6. The CDR3 nucleotides are TGCGCCAGCAGCCAAGAGGCTAGCGGGACTTTCCAAGAGACCCAGTACTTC. The encoded protein is CASSQEASGTFQETQYF.

This clone occurred once. V and J are TRBV7-9 and TRBJ2-5, with a possible D match to TRBD1 (5 bases). The germline gives CDR1 SEHNR, CDR2 FQNEAQ (reference sequence). The CDR3 contains 17 residues. V lost 2 bases to trimming and J lost 5 bases, with 21 bases between them. DNA for the CDR3: TGTGCCAGCAGCTTAAACGGTCTGGGGCGAGTTAAGGAGACCCAGTACTTC. Its protein is CASSLNGLGRVKETQYF.

V usage is TRBV9 and J usage is TRBJ1-1; D uncertain. The ends were cut back, 3 bases at V and 2 bases at J, with 14 bases in the middle. The V gene's germline CDR1 is SGDLS and CDR2 YYNGEE. The CDR3 extends over 15 amino acids. The CDR3: CASSEQRATNTEAFF. Written as DNA, the CDR3 is TGTGCCAGCAGCGAACAACGGGCGACCAACACTGAAGCTTTCTTT.

The rearrangement uses TRBV10-3 and TRBJ2-1; possibly TRBD1 for D (6 bases). V was pared by 9 bases and J by 5 bases, with 14 bases between. Germline V gene lookup returns CDR1 ENHRY and CDR2 SYGVKD. The length of the CDR3 is 13 residues. The CDR3 nucleotides are TGTGCCATTAAGCTGTCAGGGGACAATGAGCAGTTCTTC. Residues: CAIKLSGDNEQFF.

This rearrangement joins TRBV19 to TRBJ1-5; D gene uncertain. CDR3 size: 15 residues. The V gene lost 6 bases and the J gene lost 0 bases, with 12 bases spanning the gap. Germline V gives CDR1 LNHDA, CDR2 SQIVND (reference sequence). This CDR3 reads CASSLRPDSNQPQHF. The CDR3 DNA follows: TGTGCCAGTAGCCTCCGGCCTGATAGCAATCAGCCCCAGCATTTT.

This chain joins TRBV4-2 and TRBJ2-5; D assignment may be TRBD1 or TRBD2 (7 bases each). In germline, CDR1 is LGHNA, CDR2 YNFKEQ. There are 16 residues in the CDR3. V dropped 3 bases and J dropped 5 bases, with 19 bases sitting between them. The CDR3 region is CASSQGGGRSRETQYF. As DNA, the CDR3 is TGTGCCAGCAGCCAGGGAGGGGGCCGATCGAGGGAGACCCAGTACTTC.

The J gene is TRBJ2-7, the V gene TRBV28; 9 bases line up with TRBD2. The ends lost 6 bases at V and 4 bases at J; junction bases unmatched: 1. The germline V gene has CDR1 MDHEN and CDR2 SYDVKM. The CDR3 sequence is 12 residues long. The CDR3, as DNA: TGTGCCAGCAGGACTAGCGGATACGAGCAGTACTTC. This sequence encodes CASRTSGYEQYF.

This clone was counted only a few times. V is TRBV18 and J is TRBJ1-5; D perhaps matches TRBD1 (6 bases). Germline CDR1 reads KGHSH; CDR2 reads LQKENI. Trimming shortened V by 3 bases and J by 7 bases, and 13 bases separated the two germline ends. The CDR3 runs to 14 residues. The CDR3 coding sequence is TGTGCCAGCTCACCGAACAGGGTAGGGCAGCCCCAGCATTTT. Amino acids: CASSPNRVGQPQHF.

V and J are TRBV6-5 and TRBJ1-3; maybe TRBD1 (5 bases). This CDR3 has 12 residues. With 2 bases removed from V and 8 bases from J, the gap between germline ends came to 7 bases. Germline assignment: CDR1 MNHEY and CDR2 SVGAGI. CDR3 in amino acids: CASSYDRHTIYF. For the CDR3, the DNA is TGTGCCAGCAGTTACGACAGACACACCATATATTTT.

This chain connects TRBV27 to TRBJ2-7, with D perhaps assigned TRBD1 or TRBD2 (5 bases each). V gave up 3 bases and J gave up 1 base, with 13 bases separating them. Germline V gene sequence: CDR1 MNHEY, CDR2 SMNVEV (reference sequence). The CDR3 is 15 residues long. The CDR3, as DNA: TGTGCCAGCAGTTTGCGAGGGGTGGGGTCCTACGAGCAGTACTTC. Translation: CASSLRGVGSYEQYF.

The V gene is TRBV5-6, the J gene TRBJ2-7; D gene uncertain. This CDR3 has 13 residues. The germline CDR1 and CDR2 sequences are SGHDT and YYEEEE. V was shortened by 8 bases and J by 3 bases, with 15 bases between the two germline ends. The DNA of the CDR3 is TGTGCCAGTTCCCTGCCGAACCGCTACGAGCAGTACTTC. It is translated as CASSLPNRYEQYF.

The chain joins TRBV28 to TRBJ2-7; unclear D gene. Between the trimmed V and J ends, which lost 7 bases and 7 bases, there was a span of 17 bases. CDR1 and CDR2 from the germline V gene are MDHEN and SYDVKM. This CDR3 spans 13 amino acids. Here the CDR3 DNA reads TGTGCCAGCACCTTAACGTTCCTGGGGGAGCAGTACTTC. This gives the protein CASTLTFLGEQYF.

V gene TRBV27 combines with J gene TRBJ1-5, with TRBD1 as a possible D gene (5 bases). Looked up from germline, CDR1 is MNHEY and CDR2 is SMNVEV (reference sequence). Trimming shortened V by 5 bases and J by 2 bases, and 10 bases separated the two germline ends. CDR3 length: 14 residues. The CDR3 DNA follows: TGTGCCAGCAGTAACAGGCGAGGCAATCAGCCCCAGCATTTT. Its translation is CASSNRRGNQPQHF.

The V and J genes are TRBV6-5 and TRBJ1-2; D not certain. V was clipped by 6 bases and J by 1 base, with 15 bases between them. The germline CDR1 and CDR2 sequences are MNHEY and SVGAGI. This CDR3 region has 15 residues. Written as DNA, the CDR3 is TGTGCCAGCAGGGAATACAGATATCTTAACTATGGCTACACCTTC. Residues: CASREYRYLNYGYTF.

The genes are TRBV5-1 and TRBJ2-2, with D unresolved. The V gene lost 3 bases and the J gene lost 0 bases, with 6 bases spanning the gap. The length of the CDR3 is 14 residues. Germline CDR1 is SGHRS and CDR2 is YFSETQ. The CDR3 loop reads CASSWSANTGELFF. The CDR3 nucleotides are TGCGCCAGCAGCTGGTCGGCGAACACCGGGGAGCTGTTTTTT.

The chain has TRBV5-1 and TRBJ2-1; possibly TRBD2 for D (5 bases). This CDR3 has 15 amino acids. The germline CDR1 and CDR2 sequences are SGHRS and YFSETQ. Trimming pared 4 bases from V and 8 bases from J, leaving 19 bases between. The DNA for the CDR3 is TGCGCCAGCAGCCCCCAGCGGTATCTCAAGGATGAGCAGTTCTTC. As protein: CASSPQRYLKDEQFF.

The V gene is TRBV4-3, the J gene TRBJ1-5; D gene uncertain. From germline, CDR1 is LGHNA and CDR2 YSLEER. Trimming stripped 4 bases from V and 4 bases from J, with 14 bases between. The CDR3 spans 15 residues. This CDR3 is CASSLSLSGNQPQHF. The CDR3 DNA sequence: TGCGCCAGCAGCCTCTCCTTGTCGGGAAATCAGCCCCAGCATTTT.

This chain connects TRBV6-5 to TRBJ2-7; 13 bases are shared with TRBD2. The CDR3 is made up of 14 amino acids. Germline V gives CDR1 MNHEY, CDR2 SVGAGI. V trimming: 4 bases; J trimming: 4 bases; junction bases outside the gene matches: 1. CDR3 sequence: CASSWTSGSYEQYF. The DNA for the CDR3 is TGTGCCAGCAGTTGGACTAGCGGGAGTTACGAGCAGTACTTC.

V usage is TRBV5-1 and J usage is TRBJ2-7, with 8 bases identical to TRBD1. V was pared by 3 bases and J by 2 bases, with 4 bases of the junction left unmatched. The CDR3 extends over 14 amino acids. Germline V gene lookup returns CDR1 SGHRS and CDR2 YFSETQ. CDR3 in DNA: TGCGCCAGCAGCTCTTTGGACAGGGCCTACGAGCAGTACTTC. Protein: CASSSLDRAYEQYF.

The CDR3 spells CASSLERANYGYTF. The CDR3 bases are TGTGCCAGCAGCTTAGAGCGAGCTAACTATGGCTACACCTTC. The chain couples TRBV7-9 to TRBJ1-2, with D unclear. This CDR3 comprises 14 residues. V was trimmed by 1 base and J by 0 bases, leaving 6 bases between them. The germline gives CDR1 SEHNR, CDR2 FQNEAQ (reference sequence).

The V and J genes are TRBV9 and TRBJ2-1, with D possibly being TRBD1 (6 bases). The V gene's germline CDR1 is SGDLS and CDR2 YYNGEE. Trimming left V 4 bases short and J 1 base short, with 12 bases between. The CDR3 length is 15 residues. The CDR3 DNA sequence: TGTGCCAGCAGCCCAGGGGCGCATTCCTACAATGAGCAGTTCTTC. It codes for CASSPGAHSYNEQFF. The complete variable domain, with remaining parts taken from reference TRBV9 and TRBJ2-1, reads DSGVTQTPKHLITATGQRVTLRCSPRSGDLSVYWYQQSLDQGLQFLIQYYNGEERAKGNILERFSAQQFPDLHSELNLSSLELGDSALYFCASSPGAHSYNEQFFGPGTRLTVL.